The next 9 T cell receptor beta chains were all read from a single sample in a study of blood T cell repertoires in COVID-19. Some clones are missing from TCRdb's copy, which holds only in-frame ones; the method was immunoSEQ multiplex PCR. The table lists around 320,000 clones, over 90% of them singletons, with 3.9% in the top ten. The sequenced sample consisted of PBMCs or T cells enriched from blood (not recorded which). Source of these receptors: a woman aged 25-40 years who had been exposed to COVID-19.

The chain couples TRBV19 to TRBJ1-6, with TRBD1 matching over 8 bases. V trimming: 7 bases; J trimming: 2 bases; junction bases outside the gene matches: 10. Germline V CDR1 and CDR2: LNHDA, SQIVND (reference sequence). The CDR3 is made up of 17 amino acids. For the CDR3, the DNA is TGTGCCAGTACCTTCGACAGGGGAGTAACCTATAATTCACCCCTCCACTTT. This translates into CASTFDRGVTYNSPLHF. The complete variable domain, with remaining parts taken from reference TRBV19 and TRBJ1-6, reads DGGITQSPKYLFRKEGQNVTLSCEQNLNHDAMYWYRQDPGQGLRLIYYSQIVNDFQKGDIAEGYSVSREKKESFPLTVTSAQKNPTAFYLCASTFDRGVTYNSPLHFGNGTRLTVT.

The rearrangement links TRBV9 to TRBJ1-3; no clear D. V gave up 6 bases and J gave up 0 bases, with 10 bases separating them. CDR1 and CDR2 (germline): SGDLS, YYNGEE. This CDR3 is built from 14 residues. The CDR3: CASTPGSSGNTIYF. DNA for the CDR3: TGTGCCAGCACCCCGGGGAGCTCTGGAAACACCATATATTTT. Full variable domain (remainder filled in from reference TRBV9 and TRBJ1-3): DSGVTQTPKHLITATGQRVTLRCSPRSGDLSVYWYQQSLDQGLQFLIQYYNGEERAKGNILERFSAQQFPDLHSELNLSSLELGDSALYFCASTPGSSGNTIYFGEGSWLTVV.

The chain employs TRBV12-3 or TRBV12-4 and TRBJ2-5; TRBD1 might be the D (6 bases). Trimming took 6 bases from V and 5 from J, leaving 10 bases between them. The CDR3 is 12 residues long. CDR3 in DNA: TGTGCCAGCAGGTACAGGGTTGAGACCCAGTACTTC. Translating gives CASRYRVETQYF.

The rearrangement links TRBV7-9 to TRBJ2-7; D is uncertain. Deletions cut 5 bases from V and 6 bases from J, with 5 bases between. This CDR3 region has 10 residues. Germline V gene sequence: CDR1 SEHNR, CDR2 FQNEAQ (reference sequence). The CDR3 loop reads CASSPGEQYF. In DNA form, the CDR3 reads TGTGCCAGCAGCCCGGGCGAGCAGTACTTC.

The J gene is TRBJ1-1, the V gene TRBV9, with 7 bases identical to TRBD1. This CDR3 spans 14 amino acids. V was pared by 3 bases and J by 5 bases, with 7 bases of the junction left unmatched. From germline, CDR1 is SGDLS and CDR2 YYNGEE. The CDR3 DNA follows: TGTGCCAGCAGCGGGGAACAGGGGTGGACTGAAGCTTTCTTT. This translates into CASSGEQGWTEAFF. The full variable domain, with the rest looked up from reference TRBV9 and TRBJ1-1, is DSGVTQTPKHLITATGQRVTLRCSPRSGDLSVYWYQQSLDQGLQFLIQYYNGEERAKGNILERFSAQQFPDLHSELNLSSLELGDSALYFCASSGEQGWTEAFFGQGTRLTVV.

CDR3: CASSFSPRSANEQFF. DNA for the CDR3: TGTGCCAGCAGCTTTAGCCCTAGGAGTGCCAATGAGCAGTTCTTC. The chain carries TRBV7-2 and TRBJ2-1; D is undetermined. CDR1 SGHTA and CDR2 FQGNSA come from the germline V gene. The CDR3 extends over 15 amino acids. Trimming cost V 3 bases and J 6 bases, with 15 bases left between them.

V gene TRBV7-2 combines with J gene TRBJ2-1; maybe TRBD2 (5 bases). Germline CDR1 SGHTA, CDR2 FQGNSA. The CDR3 extends over 13 amino acids. Trimming removed 4 bases from V and 1 base from J, with 5 bases in between. CDR3 coding DNA: TGTGCCAGCAGCTGGACTTCCTACAATGAGCAGTTCTTC. This encodes CASSWTSYNEQFF.

The chain joins TRBV23-1 to TRBJ2-7; D might be TRBD1 (5 bases). TRBV23-1 is classed as an ORF, of uncertain function. V lost 6 bases, J lost 2 bases, and 8 bases lay in between. The CDR3 runs 12 residues. The CDR3 DNA is TGCGCCAGCAGGGACACTCCCTACGAGCAGTACTTC. This encodes CASRDTPYEQYF.

The V gene is TRBV5-1, the J gene TRBJ2-5; 12 nucleotides align to TRBD2. The CDR3 is 15 residues long. Germline CDR1 SGHRS, CDR2 YFSETQ. J gave up 4 bases and V 2 bases, and 3 bases lay outside the gene matches. The DNA for the CDR3 is TGCGCCAGCAGCTTTAAACTAGCGGGGGGAGAGACCCAGTACTTC. This sequence encodes CASSFKLAGGETQYF.